A single sample is the source of the 27 T cell receptor beta chains below, sequenced in a study of OX40 agonist ivuxolimab in advanced cancers. Sequenced by immunoSEQ multiplex PCR; TCRdb stores in-frame clones only, minus some. The sample shows about 23,000 clones, 65% to 80% of them seen only once. This specimen consisted of CD4+ or CD8+ T cells sorted from blood, obtained in a trial of the OX40 agonist ivuxolimab. These receptors were taken from an adult with an advanced solid tumor such as melanoma, head and neck, liver or kidney cancer.

V and J are TRBV28 and TRBJ2-1, with D perhaps given as TRBD1 or TRBD2 (5 bases each). Trimming shortened V by 2 bases and J by 10 bases, and 12 bases separated the two germline ends. CDR3 length: 13 amino acids. CDR1 MDHEN and CDR2 SYDVKM come from the germline V gene. The CDR3 region has the DNA TGTGCCAGCAGTTTAGGGACCCCGAAAGAGCAGTTCTTC. It yields the protein CASSLGTPKEQFF. The full variable domain, its missing parts supplied by reference TRBV28 and TRBJ2-1, is DVKVTQSSRYLVKRTGEKVFLECVQDMDHENMFWYRQDPGLGLRLIYFSYDVKMKEKGDIPEGYSVSREKKERFSLILESASTNQTSMYLCASSLGTPKEQFFGPGTRLTVL.

The rearrangement joins TRBV6-5 to TRBJ1-2; D perhaps matches TRBD1 (6 bases). From germline, CDR1 is MNHEY and CDR2 SVGAGI. V was shortened by 2 bases and J by 7 bases, with 11 bases between the two germline ends. This CDR3 has 13 residues. CDR3 nucleotide sequence: TGTGCCAGCAGTTACCCCAGACAGGCTGGCTACACCTTC. Translation: CASSYPRQAGYTF.

The chain has TRBV2 and TRBJ2-2; D is unresolved. The CDR3 extends over 14 amino acids. Germline V CDR1 and CDR2: SNHLY, FYNNEI. Trimming stripped 8 bases from V and 5 bases from J, with 15 bases between. The CDR3 is CASSSALSTGELFF. Written as DNA, the CDR3 is TGTGCCAGCTCTTCCGCACTGAGTACCGGGGAGCTGTTTTTT. The full variable domain, its missing parts supplied by reference TRBV2 and TRBJ2-2, is EPEVTQTPSHQVTQMGQEVILRCVPISNHLYFYWYRQILGQKVEFLVSFYNNEISEKSEIFDDQFSVERPDGSNFTLKIRSTKLEDSAMYFCASSSALSTGELFFGEGSRLTVL.

The chain links TRBV20-1 to TRBJ1-1; D is ambiguous. The CDR3 length is 10 residues. Germline V CDR1 and CDR2: DFQATT, SNEGSKA (reference sequence). The CDR3 loop reads CRASNTEAFF. DNA for the CDR3: TGCAGAGCATCGAACACTGAAGCTTTCTTT.

The chain links TRBV5-8 to TRBJ2-2, with D uncertain. Germline V gene sequence: CDR1 SGHTS, CDR2 YDEGEE. The CDR3 is 11 amino acids. Trimming removed 5 bases at V and 7 bases at J, with 6 bases between. This CDR3 reads CASSNLGELFF. CDR3 sequence (DNA): TGTGCCAGCAGTAATCTCGGGGAGCTGTTTTTT. Using reference TRBV5-8 and TRBJ2-2 for the parts outside the CDR3, the full variable domain is EAGVTQSPTHLIKTRGQQATLRCSPISGHTSVYWYQQALGLGLQFLLWYDEGEERNRGNFPPRFSGRQFPNYSSELNVNALELEDSALYLCASSNLGELFFGEGSRLTVL.

The chain couples TRBV11-2 to TRBJ2-1; 9 bases are a match to TRBD1. Losses at the gene ends were 0 bases for V and 4 bases for J; bases not matched to a gene: 4. Germline V CDR1 and CDR2: SGHAT, FQNNGV. This CDR3 has 16 residues. Written as DNA, the CDR3 is TGTGCCAGCAGCTTAGAGACAGGGGGATTTTACAATGAGCAGTTCTTC. Its translation: CASSLETGGFYNEQFF. Drawing the rest from reference TRBV11-2 and TRBJ2-1, the complete variable domain is EAGVAQSPRYKIIEKRQSVAFWCNPISGHATLYWYQQILGQGPKLLIQFQNNGVVDDSQLPKDRFSAERLKGVDSTLKIQPAKLEDSAVYLCASSLETGGFYNEQFFGPGTRLTVL.

The J gene is TRBJ1-1, the V gene TRBV6-6; 11 bases are shared with TRBD1. The CDR3 sequence is 14 residues long. J was trimmed by 7 bases and V by 6 bases; bases with no gene match: 7. Germline CDR1 and CDR2: MNHNY and SVGAGI (reference sequence). The CDR3, as DNA: TGTGCCAGCAGCCCAGGACAGGGGGCGAATGAAGCTTTCTTT. It is translated as CASSPGQGANEAFF.

V usage is TRBV25-1 and J usage is TRBJ1-2; 9 positions agree with TRBD1. CDR3 length equals 12 residues. The germline CDR1 and CDR2 sequences are MGHDK and SYGVNS. CDR3 in amino acids: CHPGGQGFGYTF. CDR3 DNA: TGTCACCCGGGGGGACAGGGCTTTGGCTACACCTTC.

The chain is built from TRBV5-6 and TRBJ2-3; 7 bases agree with TRBD1. Trimming at V came to 3 bases and at J to 7 bases, leaving 2 bases not matched to a gene. There are 12 residues in the CDR3. Germline V gene lookup returns CDR1 SGHDT and CDR2 YYEEEE. CDR3 bases: TGTGCCAGCAGCTCACAGGGGAATACGCAGTATTTT. Translating it yields CASSSQGNTQYF. Full variable domain (remainder filled in from reference TRBV5-6 and TRBJ2-3): DAGVTQSPTHLIKTRGQQVTLRCSPKSGHDTVSWYQQALGQGPQFIFQYYEEEERQRGNFPDRFSGHQFPNYSSELNVNALLLGDSALYLCASSSQGNTQYFGPGTRLTVL.

The V call is TRBV2, the J call TRBJ1-5; D might be TRBD1 (5 bases). The length of the CDR3 is 15 residues. In germline, CDR1 is SNHLY, CDR2 FYNNEI. V lost 8 bases and J 7 bases, leaving 21 bases between the germline ends. CDR3 coding DNA: TGTGCCAGCGCCGTTTCCGCAGGGCACCGGCAGCCCCAGCATTTT. This codes for CASAVSAGHRQPQHF.

The CDR3 sequence: CASSLNGGSYNEQFF. DNA for the CDR3: TGCGCCAGCAGCTTGAATGGGGGCTCCTACAATGAGCAGTTCTTC. The genes are TRBV5-1 and TRBJ2-1, with D perhaps being TRBD1 or TRBD2 (5 bases each). CDR3 length: 15 residues. With 1 base removed from V and 0 bases from J, the gap between germline ends came to 8 bases. Germline V gives CDR1 SGHRS, CDR2 YFSETQ.

The rearrangement joins TRBV7-6 to TRBJ2-5, with 7 bases lining up with TRBD2. The trim removed 4 bases at V and 5 bases at J, leaving 10 bases unmatched. CDR1 is SGHVS and CDR2 is FNYEAQ in the germline V gene. There are 15 residues in the CDR3. The CDR3 region is CASSWEFGGGETQYF. The DNA of the CDR3 is TGTGCCAGCAGCTGGGAGTTCGGGGGAGGGGAGACCCAGTACTTC.

The chain is built from TRBV14 and TRBJ2-7; 13 bases are shared with TRBD2. With 4 bases clipped from V and 4 bases from J, the junction kept 10 bases outside the gene matches. CDR3 length: 17 residues. Germline loops: CDR1 SGHDN, CDR2 FVKESK. The CDR3 region is CASSRLGLAGAPYEQYF. Here the CDR3 DNA reads TGTGCCAGCAGCCGGTTAGGACTAGCGGGGGCCCCGTACGAGCAGTACTTC. Drawing the rest from reference TRBV14 and TRBJ2-7, the complete variable domain is EAGVTQFPSHSVIEKGQTVTLRCDPISGHDNLYWYRRVMGKEIKFLLHFVKESKQDESGMPNNRFLAERTGGTYSTLKVQPAELEDSGVYFCASSRLGLAGAPYEQYFGPGTRLTVT.

V usage is TRBV18 and J usage is TRBJ2-1; 8 nucleotides line up with TRBD1. V trimming: 3 bases; J trimming: 3 bases; junction bases outside the gene matches: 4. The CDR3 is 15 amino acids. Germline assignment: CDR1 KGHSH and CDR2 LQKENI. CDR3 sequence reads: CASSPIGQGYNEQFF. Here the CDR3 DNA reads TGTGCCAGCTCACCTATAGGACAGGGCTACAATGAGCAGTTCTTC.

The V call is TRBV15, the J call TRBJ1-6; D is possibly TRBD1 (5 bases). The V gene lost 1 base and the J gene lost 9 bases, with 10 bases spanning the gap. CDR1 LNHNV and CDR2 YYDKDF come from the germline V gene (reference sequence). The CDR3 runs 14 residues. CDR3 in DNA: TGTGCCACCAGCAGAGGAGGGGTTTTTTCACCCCTCCACTTT. Its translation is CATSRGGVFSPLHF. Filled out from reference TRBV15 and TRBJ1-6, the complete variable domain reads DAMVIQNPRYQVTQFGKPVTLSCSQTLNHNVMYWYQQKSSQAPKLLFHYYDKDFNNEADTPDNFQSRRPNTSFCFLDIRSPGLGDTAMYLCATSRGGVFSPLHFGNGTRLTVT.

By frequency in the sample, this clone is medium-sized. The V gene is TRBV7-9, the J gene TRBJ2-7, with a tentative D call TRBD2 (6 bases). CDR1 is SEHNR and CDR2 is FQNEAQ in the germline V gene (reference sequence). The CDR3 is 14 amino acids. V lost 5 bases, J lost 3 bases, and 14 bases lay in between. The DNA of the CDR3 is TGTGCCAGCAGCCAGCAAGAGGGAGGCTACGAGCAGTACTTC. This encodes CASSQQEGGYEQYF.

The chain couples TRBV5-3 to TRBJ2-2, with D possibly called TRBD1 or TRBD2 (6 bases each). TRBV5-3 is assigned to the ORF class and has an uncertain function. V dropped 8 bases and J dropped 3 bases, with 14 bases sitting between them. The CDR3 is made up of 14 amino acids. The CDR3 DNA reads TGTGCCAGGACCTCGGAGGGGGACACCGGGGAGCTGTTTTTT. Amino acids: CARTSEGDTGELFF.

The chain combines TRBV28 with TRBJ2-1; 7 bases line up with TRBD2. Germline V gene lookup returns CDR1 MDHEN and CDR2 SYDVKM. Trimming cost V 3 bases and J 0 bases; bases outside gene matches: 2. The length of the CDR3 is 15 residues. DNA for the CDR3: TGTGCCAGCAGTTTTGGGGAGGGCTCCTACAATGAGCAGTTCTTC. Protein: CASSFGEGSYNEQFF.

The chain joins TRBV29-1 to TRBJ2-6; 7 bases agree with TRBD2. This CDR3 region has 16 residues. V gave up 4 bases and J gave up 0 bases; unmatched junction bases: 6. Germline CDR1 and CDR2: SQVTM and ANQGSEA. Here the CDR3 reads CSVVAGVFSGANVLTF. CDR3 nucleotide sequence: TGCAGCGTTGTCGCGGGGGTATTCTCTGGGGCCAACGTCCTGACTTTC.

This chain connects TRBV19 to TRBJ2-2, with 7 bases identical to TRBD2. The ends lost 2 bases at V and 6 bases at J; junction bases unmatched: 3. CDR1 and CDR2 from the germline V gene are LNHDA and SQIVND (reference sequence). The CDR3 runs to 14 residues. CDR3: CASSILAEAGELFF. In nucleotides, the CDR3 is TGTGCCAGTAGTATACTAGCGGAGGCCGGGGAGCTGTTTTTT.

J is TRBJ2-2 and V is TRBV29-1; D may match TRBD1 or TRBD2 (5 bases each). CDR3 length: 13 residues. Germline CDR1 and CDR2: SQVTM and ANQGSEA. V dropped 4 bases and J dropped 8 bases, with 14 bases sitting between them. The CDR3 nucleotides are TGCAGCGTTGTGGTTGGGGGAGTGGGGGAGCTGTTTTTT. Translating gives CSVVVGGVGELFF.

This sequence joins TRBV28 and TRBJ1-1; a possible D gene is TRBD1 (5 bases). CDR1 MDHEN and CDR2 SYDVKM come from the germline V gene. There are 13 residues in the CDR3. V dropped 5 bases and J dropped 11 bases, with 18 bases sitting between them. The CDR3 nucleotides read TGTGCCAGCAGTGTTCTCTCCCGGGGGTGGGCTTTCTTT. This encodes CASSVLSRGWAFF. Variable domain in full (rest from reference TRBV28 and TRBJ1-1): DVKVTQSSRYLVKRTGEKVFLECVQDMDHENMFWYRQDPGLGLRLIYFSYDVKMKEKGDIPEGYSVSREKKERFSLILESASTNQTSMYLCASSVLSRGWAFFGQGTRLTVV.

J is TRBJ1-2 and V is TRBV11-2; D ambiguous. This CDR3 is 12 amino acids long. V was shortened by 5 bases and J by 7 bases, with 11 bases between the two germline ends. Per germline, CDR1 SGHAT and CDR2 FQNNGV. Here the CDR3 DNA reads TGTGCCAGCAGCGATAGAGGGTTTGGCTACACCTTC. It encodes CASSDRGFGYTF.

The chain employs TRBV4-2 and TRBJ2-4; 7 positions agree with TRBD1. This CDR3 region has 16 residues. V trimming: 0 bases; J trimming: 8 bases; junction bases outside the gene matches: 10. Germline-derived CDR1 and CDR2 are LGHNA and YNFKEQ. In nucleotides, the CDR3 is TGTGCCAGCAGCCAAGATCGAGAAGGGGGCTTTGACATTCAGTACTTC. It is translated as CASSQDREGGFDIQYF.

This chain connects TRBV19 to TRBJ2-4; weak D call: TRBD1 (5 bases). Trimming took off 7 bases at V and 4 bases at J, with 11 bases between the two ends. This CDR3 contains 13 residues. Germline V gene data show CDR1 as LNHDA and CDR2 as SQIVND (reference sequence). The CDR3 spells CASNMAGKNIQYF. CDR3 DNA: TGTGCCAGTAATATGGCAGGGAAAAACATTCAGTACTTC. Full variable domain (remainder filled in from reference TRBV19 and TRBJ2-4): DGGITQSPKYLFRKEGQNVTLSCEQNLNHDAMYWYRQDPGQGLRLIYYSQIVNDFQKGDIAEGYSVSREKKESFPLTVTSAQKNPTAFYLCASNMAGKNIQYFGAGTRLSVL.

The CDR3 coding sequence is TGTGCCAGCAGCGATCACGGACTAGCGGGAGCAAGGCATGAGCAGTTCTTC. Residues: CASSDHGLAGARHEQFF. The rearrangement uses TRBV25-1 and TRBJ2-1, with TRBD2 matching over 13 bases. This CDR3 has 17 amino acids. Losses at the gene ends were 6 bases for V and 8 bases for J; bases not matched to a gene: 13. CDR1 and CDR2 from the germline V gene are MGHDK and SYGVNS.

This clone was observed a handful of times. The V call is TRBV7-2, the J call TRBJ2-7; no reliable D call. CDR1 is SGHTA, CDR2 FQGNSA, per germline. This CDR3 spans 11 amino acids. Trimming removed 5 bases from V and 8 bases from J, with 10 bases in between. CDR3 in amino acids: CASSPATQQYF. CDR3 in DNA: TGTGCCAGCAGCCCCGCAACCCAGCAGTACTTC.